This T cell receptor (beta chain) was sequenced in a study of T cell responses to AZD1222 COVID-19 vaccine. At the level of the study: Second doses at about 4 or about 12 weeks were pooled. Study observations and caveats: It should be noted that donors were predominantly white British and more often female, and clonal diversity was possibly underestimated. Compared with day 0, the breadth and depth of the Spike-specific TCR repertoire rose significantly after two doses of AZD1222.

V was clipped by 1 base and J by 5 bases, with 6 bases between them. This CDR3 has 13 residues. Germline CDR1 is KGHSH and CDR2 is LQKENI. With regard to this clone: Its antigen is not known.

TCRdb's table, derived via immunoSEQ multiplex PCR, lists solely in-frame clones and lacks some. The table records tens of thousands of clones, around 86% of them present only once. The chain combines TRBV18 with TRBJ2-1; D unclear. This receptor was taken from an adult in good health. The source was peripheral blood, collected on day 0 of AZD1222 vaccination. The CDR3 loop is CASSPLLDNEQFF. As DNA, the CDR3 is TGTGCCAGCTCACCACTTTTAGACAATGAGCAGTTCTTC. The full variable domain, with the rest looked up from reference TRBV18 and TRBJ2-1, is NAGVMQNPRHLVRRRGQEARLRCSPMKGHSHVYWYRQLPEEGLKFMVYLQKENIIDESGMPKERFSAEFPKEGPSILRIQQVVRGDSAAYFCASSPLLDNEQFFGPGTRLTVL.